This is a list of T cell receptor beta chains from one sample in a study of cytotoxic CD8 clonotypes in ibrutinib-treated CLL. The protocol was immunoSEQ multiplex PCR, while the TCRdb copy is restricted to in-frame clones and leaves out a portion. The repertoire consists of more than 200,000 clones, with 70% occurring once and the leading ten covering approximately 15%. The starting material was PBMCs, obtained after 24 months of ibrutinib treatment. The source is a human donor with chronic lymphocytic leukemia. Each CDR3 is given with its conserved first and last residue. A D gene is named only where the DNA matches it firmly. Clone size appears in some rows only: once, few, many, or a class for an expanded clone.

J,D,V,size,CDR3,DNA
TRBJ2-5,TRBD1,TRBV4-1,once,CASSPHIDRVQETQYF,TGCGCCAGCAGCCCACACATCGACAGGGTGCAAGAGACCCAGTACTTC
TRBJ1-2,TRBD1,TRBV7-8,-,CASSLARGLQLGYTF,TGTGCCAGCAGCTTAGCCAGGGGGCTTCAGCTTGGCTACACCTTC
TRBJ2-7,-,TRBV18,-,CASSPRKGGHLGYEQYF,TGTGCCAGCTCACCAAGGAAGGGCGGCCACCTAGGATACGAGCAGTACTTC
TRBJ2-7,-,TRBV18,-,CASSPRGAGSYEQYF,TGTGCCAGCTCACCACGAGGCGCGGGGTCCTACGAGCAGTACTTC
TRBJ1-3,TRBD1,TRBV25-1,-,CASSLGTGLNTIYF,TGTGCCAGCAGTTTGGGGACAGGGCTGAACACCATATATTTT
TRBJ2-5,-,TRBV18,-,CASSRTPEGETQYF,TGTGCCAGCTCACGGACCCCGGAGGGGGAGACCCAGTACTTC
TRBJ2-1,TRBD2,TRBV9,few,CASSVEGGRGDEQFF,TGTGCCAGCAGCGTAGAAGGCGGGAGGGGTGATGAGCAGTTCTTC
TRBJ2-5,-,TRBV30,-,CAWSANTGTFEETQYF,TGTGCCTGGAGTGCAAATACCGGGACATTCGAAGAGACCCAGTACTTC
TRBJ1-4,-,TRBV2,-,CASSAGGQEKLFF,TGTGCCAGCAGTGCGGGCGGACAGGAAAAACTGTTTTTT
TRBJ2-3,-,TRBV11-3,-,CASSPGADTQYF,TGTGCCAGTTCCCCTGGTGCAGATACGCAGTATTTT
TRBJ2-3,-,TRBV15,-,CATSRDGLVVGTTDTQYF,TGTGCCACCAGCAGAGATGGGCTAGTAGTAGGAACCACAGATACGCAGTATTTT
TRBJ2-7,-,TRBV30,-,CAWSASASSSSYEQYF,TGTGCCTGGAGTGCTTCGGCCAGCTCTAGCTCCTACGAGCAGTACTTC
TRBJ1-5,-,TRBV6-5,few,CASSGGLSNQPQHF,TGTGCCAGCAGCGGGGGGCTGAGCAATCAGCCCCAGCATTTT
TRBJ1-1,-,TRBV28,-,CASSLVKPGGENTEAFF,TGTGCCAGCAGTTTAGTCAAACCGGGGGGGGAGAACACTGAAGCTTTCTTT
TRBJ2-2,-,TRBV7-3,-,CASSPRGAANTGELFF,TGTGCCAGCAGCCCGAGGGGGGCTGCGAACACCGGGGAGCTGTTTTTT
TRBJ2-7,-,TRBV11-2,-,CASSLDLGGEGGEQYF,TGTGCCAGCAGCTTAGATCTTGGGGGAGAGGGGGGAGAGCAGTACTTC
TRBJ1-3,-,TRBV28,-,CASSRGGLAGNTIYF,TGTGCCAGCAGCCGAGGGGGGTTGGCTGGAAACACCATATATTTT
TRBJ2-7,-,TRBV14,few,CASSRPKTSTYEQYF,TGTGCCAGCAGCCGACCTAAGACATCGACCTACGAGCAGTACTTC